The 32 T cell receptor beta chains presented below share a single source sample, sequenced in a study of cytomegalovirus exposure and HLA in healthy donors. PCR used 60 Vbeta primers and 13 Jbeta primers. Assay used: immunoSEQ multiplex PCR; TCRdb lists only in-frame clones, some missing. The data show about 92,000 clones, about 85% seen once. Material for sequencing was PBMCs. The receptors derive from a girl aged 2-9 years in good health and CMV-seropositive.

This chain uses TRBV15 with TRBJ1-2, with D possibly TRBD1 on 5 matching bases. Trimming left V 1 base short and J 2 bases short, with 14 bases between. CDR3 length: 16 amino acids. In germline, CDR1 is LNHNV, CDR2 YYDKDF (reference sequence). CDR3 residues: CATSRVAGLGNYGYTF. CDR3 in DNA: TGTGCCACCAGCAGAGTCGCAGGGTTGGGGAACTATGGCTACACCTTC.

The chain couples TRBV30 to TRBJ1-4; maybe TRBD1 (5 bases). Trimming cost V 8 bases and J 4 bases, with 20 bases left between them. This CDR3 has 15 amino acids. CDR1 and CDR2 (germline): GTSNPN, SVGIG (reference sequence). The CDR3 region is CARSDRAGGNEKLFF. For the CDR3, the DNA is TGTGCCAGGTCGGACCGCGCGGGGGGTAATGAAAAACTGTTTTTT.

The table lists this clone with a count of one. This chain uses TRBV6-1 with TRBJ1-4; a possible D gene is TRBD1 (5 bases). Trimming took off 4 bases at V and 4 bases at J, with 25 bases between the two ends. Germline values: CDR1 MNHNS, CDR2 SASEGT. The CDR3 has 19 residues. The CDR3 DNA sequence: TGTGCCAGCAGTGGGGGAGCGGGCAGGGTGGTCTGGATTAATGAAAAACTGTTTTTT. This translates into CASSGGAGRVVWINEKLFF.

The chain is built from TRBV11-2 and TRBJ1-2; unclear D gene. The V end was cut by 0 bases, the J end by 3 bases, with 8 bases between. CDR1 is SGHAT, CDR2 FQNNGV, per germline. CDR3 length: 14 amino acids. This chain's CDR3 is CASSLDLGYYGYTF. DNA of the CDR3: TGTGCCAGCAGCTTAGATCTCGGGTACTATGGCTACACCTTC.

The rearrangement links TRBV5-1 to TRBJ1-1, with TRBD1 as a possible D gene (6 bases). Germline loops: CDR1 SGHRS, CDR2 YFSETQ. The CDR3 is made up of 14 amino acids. Trimming shortened V by 2 bases and J by 6 bases, and 14 bases separated the two germline ends. The CDR3, as DNA: TGCGCCAGCAGCTTTAACAGGGAGTGGCCTGAAGCTTTCTTT. Its translation is CASSFNREWPEAFF.

The chain carries TRBV14 and TRBJ2-5; D possibly corresponds to TRBD2 (6 bases). Germline lookup yields CDR1 SGHDN and CDR2 FVKESK. V lost 0 bases to trimming and J lost 7 bases, with 6 bases between them. The CDR3 runs to 12 residues. CDR3 residues: CASSQEGGTQYF. The CDR3, as DNA: TGTGCCAGCAGCCAAGAGGGGGGGACCCAGTACTTC.

This clone was observed once. The chain couples TRBV27 to TRBJ1-2; TRBD1 aligns across 12 bases. V was pared by 2 bases and J by 8 bases, with 6 bases of the junction left unmatched. CDR3 length: 15 amino acids. The germline gives CDR1 MNHEY, CDR2 SMNVEV (reference sequence). CDR3 bases: TGTGCCAGCAGTTTAACCCCGGGACAGGGGGCAGGCTACACCTTC. Its translation: CASSLTPGQGAGYTF.

V and J are TRBV9 and TRBJ2-7; TRBD2 matches 11 bases. CDR3 length equals 16 residues. Looked up from germline, CDR1 is SGDLS and CDR2 is YYNGEE. Trimming took 0 bases from V and 6 from J; bases not matched to a gene: 8. This CDR3 is CASSVEVLAGVGEQYF. CDR3 nucleotide sequence: TGTGCCAGCAGCGTAGAAGTACTAGCGGGAGTAGGCGAGCAGTACTTC.

The chain links TRBV6-5 to TRBJ2-3; 10 positions match TRBD2. The V gene's germline CDR1 is MNHEY and CDR2 SVGAGI. J gave up 4 bases and V 0 bases, and 4 bases lay outside the gene matches. This CDR3 is built from 16 residues. In DNA form, the CDR3 reads TGTGCCAGCAGTTACTCAACTAGCGGGAATTCAGATACGCAGTATTTT. This translates into CASSYSTSGNSDTQYF.

The CDR3 reads CATKREVKTGELFF. The CDR3, as DNA: TGTGCCACCAAGCGGGAGGTTAAGACCGGGGAGCTGTTTTTT. The rearrangement links TRBV19 to TRBJ2-2, with TRBD2 matching 9 bases. V dropped 10 bases and J dropped 5; count of bases not matched to a gene: 8. The CDR3 covers 14 residues. Germline V CDR1 and CDR2: LNHDA, SQIVND (reference sequence).

The V call is TRBV5-4, the J call TRBJ1-2; the match to TRBD1 covers 9 bases. Trimming cost V 4 bases and J 4 bases; bases outside gene matches: 11. There are 16 residues in the CDR3. Germline-derived CDR1 and CDR2 are SGHNT and YYREEE (reference sequence). CDR3 amino acids: CASSTQGQGEIYGYTF. The CDR3 nucleotides read TGTGCCAGCAGCACACAGGGACAGGGAGAAATCTATGGCTACACCTTC.

The sample holds a few counts of this clone. The chain couples TRBV6-1 to TRBJ1-4; D may be TRBD1 (5 bases). The germline V and J ends were trimmed by 5 bases and 7 bases, with 14 bases remaining between them. This CDR3 comprises 14 residues. The V gene's germline CDR1 is MNHNS and CDR2 SASEGT. DNA for the CDR3: TGTGCCAGCAGTCCGATCGAAAGGGGTGAAAAACTGTTTTTT. Amino acid sequence: CASSPIERGEKLFF.

In its sample, this clone was seen a few times. This chain links TRBV9 with TRBJ1-2; 10 bases match TRBD1. The CDR3 loop spans 15 amino acids. The junction had 6 bases not matched to a gene; V was cut back by 2 bases and J by 5 bases. Germline V gene data show CDR1 as SGDLS and CDR2 as YYNGEE. Here the CDR3 reads CASSVGQGSRYGYTF. The DNA of the CDR3 is TGTGCCAGCAGCGTGGGACAGGGGAGTCGGTATGGCTACACCTTC.

The chain links TRBV27 to TRBJ2-1, with TRBD2 identical over 8 bases. Germline trimming cut 3 bases from V and 3 bases from J; bases unmatched to any gene: 1. Germline assignment: CDR1 MNHEY and CDR2 SMNVEV (reference sequence). This CDR3 has 14 amino acids. CDR3 residues: CASSFSGNYNEQFF. CDR3 bases: TGTGCCAGCAGTTTTAGCGGGAACTACAATGAGCAGTTCTTC.

The chain is built from TRBV19 and TRBJ2-7, with TRBD2 identical over 9 bases. J gave up 2 bases and V 4 bases, and 9 bases lay outside the gene matches. This CDR3 has 16 amino acids. Germline-derived CDR1 and CDR2 are LNHDA and SQIVND (reference sequence). CDR3 protein: CASSTSGREGAYEQYF. CDR3 nucleotides: TGTGCCAGTAGTACCTCAGGGCGGGAGGGAGCCTACGAGCAGTACTTC.

This clone was observed once. V is TRBV10-3 and J is TRBJ1-4, with D unresolved. The CDR3 extends over 13 amino acids. V lost 6 bases and J lost 5, with 10 bases in between. Germline CDR1 and CDR2: ENHRY and SYGVKD. The CDR3: CAIRGGPNEKLFF. The CDR3 DNA reads TGTGCCATCAGGGGAGGCCCCAATGAAAAACTGTTTTTT.

The chain joins TRBV28 to TRBJ1-5; TRBD1 might be the D (6 bases). The CDR3 spans 14 residues. The V gene lost 6 bases and the J gene lost 6 bases, with 15 bases spanning the gap. Germline CDR1 and CDR2: MDHEN and SYDVKM. The CDR3 nucleotides are TGTGCCAGCAGGACCCAGGGGCGCGGTCAGCCCCAGCATTTT. Its translation is CASRTQGRGQPQHF.

The chain recombines TRBV2 with TRBJ1-3, with D perhaps matching TRBD1 (6 bases). The CDR3 has 16 residues. Between the trimmed V and J ends, which lost 3 bases and 7 bases, there was a span of 19 bases. Germline V gene sequence: CDR1 SNHLY, CDR2 FYNNEI. For the CDR3, the DNA is TGTGCCAGCAGTGACCCCCGGGACAAGGGGCGTAACACCATATATTTT. Its protein product is CASSDPRDKGRNTIYF.

This sequence joins TRBV9 and TRBJ1-1, with 12 bases matching TRBD1. Germline V gives CDR1 SGDLS, CDR2 YYNGEE. CDR3 length equals 17 residues. Trimming removed 6 bases from V and 1 base from J; junction bases left unmatched: 10. CDR3 amino acids: CASNGIGDRGQNTEAFF. The CDR3 region has the DNA TGTGCCAGCAATGGAATTGGGGACAGGGGGCAGAACACTGAAGCTTTCTTT.

The CDR3 loop is CASTPTGGIFTDTQYF. The CDR3 DNA follows: TGTGCCAGTACCCCGACAGGGGGCATTTTCACAGATACGCAGTATTTT. This chain joins TRBV19 and TRBJ2-3, with TRBD1 identical over 10 bases. This CDR3 has 16 amino acids. V shed 7 bases, J shed 2 bases, and the junction held 9 bases outside the gene matches. CDR1 is LNHDA and CDR2 is SQIVND in the germline V gene (reference sequence).

This chain links TRBV5-1 with TRBJ2-2; perhaps TRBD1 as D (5 bases). The germline CDR1 and CDR2 sequences are SGHRS and YFSETQ. V was shortened by 6 bases and J by 5 bases, with 23 bases between the two germline ends. The CDR3 runs 17 residues. CDR3 loop: CASNYFLQALGTGELFF. The CDR3 DNA reads as TGCGCCAGCAATTACTTTCTACAGGCTCTAGGTACCGGGGAGCTGTTTTTT.

The chain uses TRBV28 and TRBJ1-1, with 12 bases that match TRBD1. The CDR3 contains 18 residues. Germline trimming cut 3 bases from V and 0 bases from J; bases unmatched to any gene: 8. Germline V gives CDR1 MDHEN, CDR2 SYDVKM. The CDR3 nucleotides are TGTGCCAGCAGTTTGCCCTGGGGACAGGGGGCGGTGAACACTGAAGCTTTCTTT. This sequence encodes CASSLPWGQGAVNTEAFF.

With regard to this clone: At one end, the junction sequence differs from germline, possibly due to a read error. The rearrangement joins TRBV7-9 to TRBJ1-1; perhaps TRBD1 as D (6 bases). Germline-derived CDR1 and CDR2 are SEHNR and FQNEAQ (reference sequence). The CDR3 runs 12 residues. The CDR3 coding sequence is TGTTCCAGCAGCTTAGGCAGGGGTGAAGCTTTCTTT. Its translation is CSSSLGRGEAFF. The full variable domain, completed using reference TRBV7-9 and TRBJ1-1, is DTGVSQNPRHKITKRGQNVTFRCDPISEHNRLYWYRQTLGQGPEFLTYFQNEAQLEKSRLLSDRFSAERPKGSFSTLEIQRTEQGDSAMYLCSSSLGRGEAFFGQGTRLTVV.

This sequence joins TRBV25-1 and TRBJ2-2, with 13 nucleotides matching TRBD2. The trim removed 8 bases at V and 3 bases at J, leaving 12 bases unmatched. CDR3 length: 18 amino acids. Germline V gene sequence: CDR1 MGHDK, CDR2 SYGVNS. The CDR3 nucleotides read TGTGCCAGCGGCCAAACTAGCGGGAGGGCGCTGTACACCGGGGAGCTGTTTTTT. Its protein is CASGQTSGRALYTGELFF.

With regard to this clone: Other nucleotide sequences from this sample produce the same CDR3. CDR3 sequence reads: CASSFAENTEAFF. Here the CDR3 DNA reads TGCGCCAGCAGCTTTGCGGAGAACACTGAAGCTTTCTTT. V is TRBV5-1 and J is TRBJ1-1; D remains ambiguous. CDR1 is SGHRS, CDR2 YFSETQ, per germline. Trimming stripped 2 bases from V and 1 base from J, with 6 bases between. CDR3 length equals 13 residues.

The rearrangement joins TRBV7-9 to TRBJ2-1, with D unclear. Per germline, CDR1 SEHNR and CDR2 FQNEAQ (reference sequence). This CDR3 spans 10 amino acids. Trimming pared 8 bases from V and 7 bases from J, leaving 6 bases between. The CDR3 nucleotides are TGTGCCAGCGGAGTTAATGAGCAGTTCTTC. This encodes CASGVNEQFF.

Written as DNA, the CDR3 is TGTGCCAGCAGTCCTAACCCCCCGGGATCAACCACTGAAGCTTTCTTT. This gives the protein CASSPNPPGSTTEAFF. This sequence joins TRBV27 and TRBJ1-1; no reliable D call. This CDR3 has 16 residues. Germline assignment: CDR1 MNHEY and CDR2 SMNVEV (reference sequence). Deletions cut 5 bases from V and 4 bases from J, with 20 bases between.

This clone was counted between two and nine times. The rearrangement joins TRBV4-2 to TRBJ1-5; D is perhaps TRBD1 (6 bases). Per the germline V gene, CDR1 is LGHNA and CDR2 is YNFKEQ. V was cut by 1 base and J by 4 bases, with 20 bases left in between. The CDR3 length is 18 residues. The CDR3 loop is CASSQVGGGVGINQPQHF. CDR3 sequence (DNA): TGTGCCAGCAGCCAAGTAGGGGGTGGGGTTGGGATAAATCAGCCCCAGCATTTT.

This chain links TRBV11-3 with TRBJ2-3, with D perhaps matching TRBD2 (5 bases). The CDR3 length is 13 residues. Per germline, CDR1 SGHNT and CDR2 YENEEA. V lost 8 bases and J 3 bases, leaving 12 bases between the germline ends. CDR3 amino acids: CASSGVSTDTQYF. The CDR3 region has the DNA TGTGCCAGCTCCGGGGTTAGTACAGATACGCAGTATTTT. Together with reference TRBV11-3 and TRBJ2-3, the CDR3 gives the full variable domain: EAGVVQSPRYKIIEKKQPVAFWCNPISGHNTLYWYLQNLGQGPELLIRYENEEAVDDSQLPKDRFSAERLKGVDSTLKIQPAELGDSAVYLCASSGVSTDTQYFGPGTRLTVL.

The chain is built from TRBV6-1 and TRBJ2-7; 8 bases are shared with TRBD1. Germline loops: CDR1 MNHNS, CDR2 SASEGT. V shed 8 bases, J shed 3 bases, and the junction held 3 bases outside the gene matches. This CDR3 is 12 amino acids long. CDR3 bases: TGTGCCAGCGGGGACAGGAACTACGAGCAGTACTTC. Amino acid sequence: CASGDRNYEQYF.

The chain carries TRBV2 and TRBJ2-7; 9 bases line up with TRBD1. V trimming: 9 bases; J trimming: 1 base; junction bases outside the gene matches: 7. The germline gives CDR1 SNHLY, CDR2 FYNNEI. The CDR3 has 14 residues. CDR3: CASSTGTGSYEQYF. CDR3 in DNA: TGTGCCAGTTCAACCGGGACAGGGTCCTACGAGCAGTACTTC.

The chain carries TRBV4-1 and TRBJ1-1, with 7 bases lining up with TRBD1. V dropped 3 bases and J dropped 0; count of bases not matched to a gene: 7. CDR3 size: 16 residues. Germline CDR1 MGHRA, CDR2 YSYEKL. The CDR3, as DNA: TGCGCCAGCAGCCAGGCCAGACAGGGAATGAACACTGAAGCTTTCTTT. Its translation: CASSQARQGMNTEAFF.